What follows is one TCR beta chain and its context. As yet, its antigen is unknown. This specimen comes from a study of T cells in tumors after PD-1 blockade. About the study: Daily vismodegib 150 mg continued in a subset of anti-PD-1-treated patients. On average, peripheral blood gave 110,000 or so TCR templates and tens of thousands of unique clonotypes.

The germline V and J ends were trimmed by 4 bases and 6 bases, with 12 bases remaining between them. CDR1 and CDR2 from the germline V gene are MNHEY and SVGEGT. The CDR3 extends over 14 amino acids. TCRdb's copy holds only in-frame clones and misses some; the assay was immunoSEQ multiplex PCR. The table shows roughly 49,000 clones, with over 70% occurring only once. Whole-study results and caveats: Peripheral recruitment is suggested, as some novel exhausted tumor clones were in pre-treatment blood.

Material: PBMCs, obtained before anti-PD-1 treatment. The chain carries TRBV6-2 or TRBV6-3 and TRBJ2-2; either TRBD1 or TRBD2 may fit D (6 bases each). This receptor was taken from a human donor with basal cell carcinoma. The CDR3 DNA follows: TGTGCCAGCAGTTCCCTAAGGGGGGCCGGGGAGCTGTTTTTT. Its translation is CASSSLRGAGELFF.